Each of the 32 T cell receptor beta chains below was sequenced from the same sample in a study of human T cells and chemical hapten exposure. One entry per CDR3 protein results from TCRdb running MiXCR on the RACE reads. Found here are roughly 360,000 distinct CDR3 sequences, nearly 5% of them singletons; the top ten hold approximately 2.3%. Time point indicated: patch test 1, 2 weeks after DPC sensitization. Treatment described: therapeutic diphenylcyclopropenone sensitization with weekly scalp DPC. The sequenced sample was whole blood, obtained in connection with sensitization to the hapten diphenylcyclopropenone (DPC). The receptors shown here come from a woman in her fifties or sixties with alopecia areata. Some clones in this sample may be carry-over from other donors' samples.

The J gene is TRBJ1-5, the V gene TRBV18, with D perhaps TRBD1 (5 bases). The CDR3 loop spans 15 amino acids. V gave up 3 bases and J gave up 1 base, with 10 bases separating them. Germline V gene sequence: CDR1 KGHSH, CDR2 LQKENI. The CDR3 DNA follows: TGTGCCAGCTCACCCGCCCAGGGAAGCAATCAGCCCCAGCATTTT. This gives the protein CASSPAQGSNQPQHF.

This clonotype was found many times. This chain uses TRBV6-6 with TRBJ2-1; D is uncertain. Germline assignment: CDR1 MNHNY and CDR2 SVGAGI (reference sequence). The CDR3 covers 15 residues. V was trimmed by 5 bases and J by 4 bases, leaving 15 bases between them. CDR3 region: CASSTRRGWYNEQFF. CDR3 in DNA: TGTGCCAGCAGTACGCGACGTGGTTGGTACAATGAGCAGTTCTTC.

In its sample, this clonotype was seen many times. This chain links TRBV25-1 with TRBJ1-6, with D maybe TRBD1 (5 bases). The ends were cut back, 4 bases at V and 9 bases at J, with 10 bases in the middle. Germline V gene lookup returns CDR1 MGHDK and CDR2 SYGVNS. This CDR3 has 13 amino acids. The CDR3 is CASSALGPSPLHF. CDR3 DNA sequence: TGTGCCAGCAGTGCCCTGGGACCTTCACCCCTCCACTTT.

This clonotype was detected ten times or more. The rearrangement links TRBV6-5 to TRBJ1-3, with no clear D. V was clipped by 0 bases and J by 4 bases, with 10 bases between them. The CDR3 length is 15 residues. The germline V gene encodes CDR1 MNHEY and CDR2 SVGAGI. DNA for the CDR3: TGTGCCAGCAGTTACTCGCAATTACAGGGAAACACCATATATTTT. Its translation: CASSYSQLQGNTIYF.

The V call is TRBV7-9, the J call TRBJ2-7, with 12 bases matching TRBD2. The V segment lost 5 bases and the J segment 2 bases; nucleotides outside the gene matches: 10. Germline lookup yields CDR1 SEHNR and CDR2 FQNEAQ (reference sequence). The CDR3 covers 17 residues. The CDR3 reads CASSGGTSGWTAYEQYF. The DNA of the CDR3 is TGTGCCAGCAGCGGAGGGACTAGCGGGTGGACGGCCTACGAGCAGTACTTC. The full variable domain, with the rest looked up from reference TRBV7-9 and TRBJ2-7, is DTGVSQNPRHKITKRGQNVTFRCDPISEHNRLYWYRQTLGQGPEFLTYFQNEAQLEKSRLLSDRFSAERPKGSFSTLEIQRTEQGDSAMYLCASSGGTSGWTAYEQYFGPGTRLTVT.

Ten or more counts support this clonotype. The rearrangement joins TRBV27 to TRBJ2-5, with D unresolved. The V and J ends lost 4 bases and 5 bases respectively, with 11 bases between them. Germline V lookup: CDR1 MNHEY, CDR2 SMNVEV (reference sequence). This CDR3 is built from 13 residues. The CDR3 sequence: CASSSLARETQYF. CDR3 nucleotide sequence: TGTGCCAGCAGTTCTTTAGCTCGCGAGACCCAGTACTTC.

This clonotype has only a few counts. The J gene is TRBJ2-7, the V gene TRBV5-1; either TRBD1 or TRBD2 may fit D (5 bases each). The germline V gene encodes CDR1 SGHRS and CDR2 YFSETQ. The V end lost 7 bases, the J end lost 0 bases, and 14 bases lay between the germline ends. CDR3 size: 14 residues. CDR3 sequence: CASYRDPSSYEQYF. In DNA form, the CDR3 reads TGCGCCAGCTACCGGGACCCTAGCTCCTACGAGCAGTACTTC.

The V call is TRBV9, the J call TRBJ1-4, with TRBD1 as a possible D gene (5 bases). Trimming pared 0 bases from V and 0 bases from J, leaving 6 bases between. Germline CDR1 and CDR2: SGDLS and YYNGEE. The CDR3 loop spans 15 amino acids. CDR3 in DNA: TGTGCCAGCAGCGTAGGGGGGTCAACTAATGAAAAACTGTTTTTT. Translated, it gives CASSVGGSTNEKLFF.

This clonotype was counted a few times. The V and J genes are TRBV6-6 and TRBJ1-1, with 10 bases lining up with TRBD1. J lost 4 bases, V lost 6 bases, and 5 bases had no gene match. There are 14 residues in the CDR3. The germline V gene encodes CDR1 MNHNY and CDR2 SVGAGI (reference sequence). For the CDR3, the DNA is TGTGCCAGCAGGCGCGGACAGGGGGTCACTGAAGCTTTCTTT. Translating it yields CASRRGQGVTEAFF.

This clonotype was recorded at least ten times. The genes are TRBV5-1 and TRBJ1-4; the D gene is possibly TRBD1 (6 bases). Germline assignment: CDR1 SGHRS and CDR2 YFSETQ. V lost 0 bases to trimming and J lost 4 bases, with 7 bases between them. CDR3 length: 14 residues. CDR3 in DNA: TGCGCCAGCAGCTTGGACAGGGTTAATGAAAAACTGTTTTTT. It codes for CASSLDRVNEKLFF.

The gene calls are TRBV2 and TRBJ1-2; a weak D match, TRBD1 (6 bases). CDR1 is SNHLY, CDR2 FYNNEI, per germline. Trimming left V 0 bases short and J 7 bases short, with 12 bases between. This CDR3 has 14 residues. CDR3 residues: CASSEATGRGGYTF. The CDR3 bases are TGTGCCAGCAGTGAAGCAACAGGGCGAGGTGGCTACACCTTC.

This clonotype was counted ten times or more. J is TRBJ1-4 and V is TRBV20-1; 7 bases are shared with TRBD1. V dropped 5 bases and J dropped 8; count of bases not matched to a gene: 8. Per the germline V gene, CDR1 is DFQATT and CDR2 is SNEGSKA (reference sequence). The CDR3 totals 13 residues. The CDR3 DNA reads as TGCAGTGCTTATCGACAGGGTCAGGAAAAACTGTTTTTT. It is translated as CSAYRQGQEKLFF.

This clonotype was picked up many times. The chain joins TRBV4-2 to TRBJ1-5; D is unresolved. The CDR3 is made up of 14 amino acids. V lost 2 bases and J 7 bases, leaving 12 bases between the germline ends. Germline V CDR1 and CDR2: LGHNA, YNFKEQ. The CDR3 reads CASSQHRAGQPQHF. The CDR3 DNA reads TGTGCCAGCAGCCAACATAGGGCCGGGCAGCCCCAGCATTTT.

This clonotype was counted at least ten times. The rearrangement uses TRBV28 and TRBJ2-7; the D gene is possibly TRBD2 (6 bases). Looked up from germline, CDR1 is MDHEN and CDR2 is SYDVKM. Trimming took 8 bases from V and 1 from J, leaving 15 bases between them. The CDR3 runs 14 residues. DNA for the CDR3: TGTGCCAGCGCGGAACGGGACTTATCCTACGAGCAGTACTTC. This gives the protein CASAERDLSYEQYF.

This clonotype was detected ten times or more. The chain couples TRBV29-1 to TRBJ1-2, with D possibly TRBD1 on 5 matching bases. This CDR3 is 14 amino acids long. V shed 4 bases and J shed 4 bases, with 16 bases lying between them. The germline V gene has CDR1 SQVTM and CDR2 ANQGSEA. The CDR3 coding sequence is TGCAGCGTTGTAGGCTTGCCAGGGTTCTATGGCTACACCTTC. Residues: CSVVGLPGFYGYTF.

This clonotype came up many times. The chain uses TRBV4-3 and TRBJ1-4; D is possibly TRBD1 (5 bases). CDR3 length: 16 residues. From germline, CDR1 is LGHNA and CDR2 YSLEER. V was clipped by 0 bases and J by 8 bases, with 16 bases between them. CDR3 sequence (DNA): TGCGCCAGCAGCCAAGATTGGTCCCAGGGTGGAGAAAAACTGTTTTTT. It yields the protein CASSQDWSQGGEKLFF.

This clonotype was observed a few times. The rearrangement links TRBV29-1 to TRBJ1-2; no definite D call. Germline CDR1 SQVTM, CDR2 ANQGSEA. This CDR3 is 10 amino acids long. The V and J ends lost 6 bases and 4 bases respectively, with 6 bases between them. The CDR3 sequence is CSVRSYGYTF. The DNA for the CDR3 is TGCAGCGTCCGGAGCTATGGCTACACCTTC.

V is TRBV15 and J is TRBJ1-4, with D maybe TRBD1 (6 bases). CDR3 length: 13 amino acids. V shed 2 bases and J shed 8 bases, with 9 bases lying between them. Germline V gene data show CDR1 as LNHNV and CDR2 as YYDKDF (reference sequence). Here the CDR3 DNA reads TGTGCCACCAGCAGATGGGACACGGAAAAACTGTTTTTT. Its translation: CATSRWDTEKLFF.

This clonotype showed up many times. This chain uses TRBV29-1 with TRBJ2-3; 12 nucleotides agree with TRBD2. In germline, CDR1 is SQVTM, CDR2 ANQGSEA. The trim removed 4 bases at V and 0 bases at J, leaving 2 bases unmatched. The CDR3 consists of 15 residues. CDR3 DNA sequence: TGCAGCGTTGGACTAGCGGGAGCGAGCACAGATACGCAGTATTTT. Translation gives CSVGLAGASTDTQYF.

This clonotype has a count of ten or more. This rearrangement joins TRBV20-1 to TRBJ2-3; D is perhaps TRBD2 (5 bases). There are 13 residues in the CDR3. The germline V gene has CDR1 DFQATT and CDR2 SNEGSKA (reference sequence). V lost 6 bases and J 3 bases, leaving 13 bases between the germline ends. The CDR3 bases are TGCAGTGCACTACTAGGGTTTACAGATACGCAGTATTTT. Translation gives CSALLGFTDTQYF.

This clonotype was observed many times. The chain uses TRBV20-1 and TRBJ2-2, with 9 bases fitting TRBD1. Trimming took 4 bases from V and 4 from J; bases not matched to a gene: 4. CDR1 DFQATT and CDR2 SNEGSKA come from the germline V gene (reference sequence). The CDR3 covers 14 residues. The CDR3 loop is CSAKGQGSTGELFF. The CDR3 coding sequence is TGCAGTGCTAAGGGACAGGGAAGCACCGGGGAGCTGTTTTTT.

The chain combines TRBV5-4 with TRBJ1-1; D remains unclear. The germline CDR1 and CDR2 sequences are SGHNT and YYREEE (reference sequence). The ends were cut back, 0 bases at V and 8 bases at J, with 14 bases in the middle. The CDR3 loop spans 14 amino acids. CDR3 bases: TGTGCCAGCAGCTTGGGGACTGCTATGGGGGAAGCTTTCTTT. Translating it yields CASSLGTAMGEAFF.

The table lists this clonotype with many counts. The gene calls are TRBV28 and TRBJ1-1, with TRBD1 identical over 7 bases. Germline V gene data show CDR1 as MDHEN and CDR2 as SYDVKM. The CDR3 length is 14 residues. J was trimmed by 0 bases and V by 8 bases; bases with no gene match: 6. The CDR3 region has the DNA TGTGCCAGCCCCCCAGGGGGAATGAACACTGAAGCTTTCTTT. This gives the protein CASPPGGMNTEAFF.

This clonotype was recorded many times. The gene calls are TRBV3-1 and TRBJ2-7; D is uncertain. Germline CDR1 reads LGHDT; CDR2 reads YNNKEL (reference sequence). Trimming took off 4 bases at V and 2 bases at J, with 6 bases between the two ends. CDR3 size: 12 residues. The CDR3 DNA follows: TGTGCCAGCAGCCGGGTACCCTACGAGCAGTACTTC. Translated: CASSRVPYEQYF.

V usage is TRBV20-1 and J usage is TRBJ1-2, with D possibly matching TRBD1 (5 bases). The V end was cut by 6 bases, the J end by 5 bases, with 19 bases between. The CDR3 spans 14 residues. Germline values: CDR1 DFQATT, CDR2 SNEGSKA (reference sequence). The CDR3 region has the DNA TGCAGTGCCTGGGGACGAACGACAGTATATGGCTACACCTTC. Translating gives CSAWGRTTVYGYTF.

This clonotype was detected ten times or more. This sequence joins TRBV12-5 and TRBJ2-1; D may correspond to TRBD1 or TRBD2 (5 bases each). With 5 bases removed from V and 8 bases from J, the gap between germline ends came to 22 bases. Germline V gene lookup returns CDR1 LGHNT and CDR2 FRNRAP. CDR3 length equals 16 residues. The CDR3 nucleotides read TGTGCTAGTGGTACCTTCCCCGAGGGGCCCACTGATGAGCAGTTCTTC. Translated, it gives CASGTFPEGPTDEQFF.

The chain uses TRBV20-1 and TRBJ2-7; 8 nucleotides match TRBD1. The V and J ends lost 3 bases and 5 bases, in that order; junction bases with no gene match: 0. CDR1 and CDR2 (germline): DFQATT, SNEGSKA (reference sequence). The CDR3 is 11 amino acids. DNA for the CDR3: TGCAGTGCTAGGACAGGGGACGAGCAGTACTTC. It is translated as CSARTGDEQYF.

This clonotype occurred many times. The chain recombines TRBV27 with TRBJ1-5; a possible D gene is TRBD1 (6 bases). The CDR3 sequence is 12 residues long. CDR1 and CDR2 from the germline V gene are MNHEY and SMNVEV (reference sequence). Trimming left V 7 bases short and J 8 bases short, with 12 bases between. Written as DNA, the CDR3 is TGTGCCAGCAAGTCGGGGGGCAAGCCCCAGCATTTT. Its translation is CASKSGGKPQHF.

This clonotype appeared many times. The chain is built from TRBV3-1 and TRBJ1-3; 9 bases match TRBD1. Germline V gene sequence: CDR1 LGHDT, CDR2 YNNKEL (reference sequence). V was pared by 5 bases and J by 0 bases, with 2 bases of the junction left unmatched. This CDR3 spans 15 amino acids. As DNA, the CDR3 is TGTGCCAGCAGCGCGGACAGGGGCTCTGGAAACACCATATATTTT. This encodes CASSADRGSGNTIYF.

The table lists this clonotype with many counts. The J gene is TRBJ1-5, the V gene TRBV28; the D gene is possibly TRBD1 (5 bases). The CDR3 consists of 15 residues. Germline loops: CDR1 MDHEN, CDR2 SYDVKM. The V gene lost 6 bases and the J gene lost 2 bases, with 14 bases spanning the gap. This chain's CDR3 is CASSSLQGGNQPQHF. CDR3 DNA: TGTGCCAGCAGCTCGTTGCAGGGCGGCAATCAGCCCCAGCATTTT. Filled out from reference TRBV28 and TRBJ1-5, the complete variable domain reads DVKVTQSSRYLVKRTGEKVFLECVQDMDHENMFWYRQDPGLGLRLIYFSYDVKMKEKGDIPEGYSVSREKKERFSLILESASTNQTSMYLCASSSLQGGNQPQHFGDGTRLSIL.

This clonotype was counted ten times or more. This chain uses TRBV18 with TRBJ1-6, with TRBD1 as a possible D gene (6 bases). Germline V gives CDR1 KGHSH, CDR2 LQKENI. Trimming removed 8 bases at V and 7 bases at J, with 15 bases between. The CDR3 covers 14 residues. The CDR3 DNA reads TGTGCCAGCGGACTTACTGGGGGCAATTCACCCCTCCACTTT. Residues: CASGLTGGNSPLHF.

This clonotype has at least ten counts. The gene calls are TRBV4-3 and TRBJ1-1; 7 bases fit TRBD1. Germline assignment: CDR1 LGHNA and CDR2 YSLEER. The CDR3 consists of 15 residues. V lost 0 bases, J lost 4 bases, and 5 bases stayed unmatched. The DNA of the CDR3 is TGCGCCAGCAGCCAAGAAACAGGGGCGGGCACTGAAGCTTTCTTT. This translates into CASSQETGAGTEAFF.